The clone carrying this TCR beta chain showed up just a few times. Its cognate antigen is unknown. This CDR3 is built from 15 residues. Germline V gene sequence: CDR1 SGHRS, CDR2 YFSETQ. J gave up 7 bases and V 0 bases, and 4 bases lay outside the gene matches. The data originate from a study of T-cell reconstitution after alpha-beta-depleted transplantation in children. General study findings and limits: There were some patients whose high TCRbeta diversity at day 60 came from surviving recipient T cells and thymic progenitors. Roughly two months post-transplant, alpha-beta T cells reportedly originated from several hundred graft clones that had expanded. The authors attributed T-cell counts and diversity one year after transplant mostly to newly produced T cells.

A TCRbeta library incorporating unique molecular identifiers was prepared. MiXCR, run by TCRdb on the PCR reads, gives a single entry per CDR3 protein. In the table there are fewer than 250,000 distinct CDR3 sequences, roughly a sixth of which are singletons. The origin of this receptor is a male patient aged 2-10 years who had a stem cell transplant for acute lymphoblastic leukemia, so the T cells may come from the graft donor. The material was PBMCs, mostly from graft donor cells, obtained 360 days after TCRalphabeta/CD19-depleted stem cell transplant. The chain combines TRBV5-1 with TRBJ2-1; 10 nucleotides align to TRBD2. The CDR3 region is CASSLERGGRNEQFF. In nucleotides, the CDR3 is TGCGCCAGCAGCTTGGAGCGGGGGGGCCGAAATGAGCAGTTCTTC.